This T cell receptor beta chain comes out of a study of blood T cell repertoires in COVID-19. About the research overall: From T cells, B-cell-depleted T cells, or PBMCs came the material, which was cDNA or gDNA.

Data came from immunoSEQ multiplex PCR; TCRdb stores just in-frame clones and leaves some out. Among 150,000 to 200,000 clones listed, 90% were seen once. The germline V gene encodes CDR1 SGHNT and CDR2 YENEEA. V lost 5 bases, J lost 8 bases, and 16 bases lay in between. This CDR3 comprises 14 residues. The TCR sequence derives from a man between 60 and 70 years old with active or convalescent COVID-19. The rearrangement links TRBV11-3 to TRBJ2-1; possibly TRBD1 for D (6 bases). The sequencing sample was made of peripheral blood. Here the CDR3 DNA reads TGTGCCAGCAGCCGAGAACAGGGTAGGGATGAGCAGTTCTTC. As protein: CASSREQGRDEQFF.